The 11 T cell receptor beta chains in this list originate from one sample, sequenced in a study of blood T cells in healthy people across ages. Next came a second PCR, run for about 6 to 12 cycles, which used a sample-barcoded 5' primer along with a J-beta primer mix. TCRdb re-called the 5' RACE reads with MiXCR, one entry per CDR3 protein. The sample includes a few hundred thousand distinct CDR3 sequences, 27% of them seen just once. Sequencing was done on a sample of blood. These receptors were collected from an older woman in good health.

This sequence joins TRBV9 and TRBJ2-3; 8 bases match TRBD1. Germline V gives CDR1 SGDLS, CDR2 YYNGEE. This CDR3 is 16 amino acids long. With V trimmed by 0 bases and J by 2 bases, 5 bases remained unmatched. This CDR3 is CASSVARTGITDTQYF. The CDR3 bases are TGTGCCAGCAGCGTAGCCAGGACAGGGATCACAGATACGCAGTATTTT.

This clonotype has only a few counts. V usage is TRBV20-1 and J usage is TRBJ2-5, with 10 bases identical to TRBD2. The CDR3 extends over 14 amino acids. V dropped 6 bases and J dropped 4; count of bases not matched to a gene: 8. The germline V gene encodes CDR1 DFQATT and CDR2 SNEGSKA (reference sequence). In DNA, the CDR3 is TGCAGTGCACTACTAGCGGGGATTGGAGAGACCCAGTACTTC. This sequence encodes CSALLAGIGETQYF.

In its sample, this clonotype was seen a few times. This could be a read error, since a much larger clone is one nucleotide away. The chain combines TRBV5-5 with TRBJ2-5; the D is unclear. The V gene's germline CDR1 is SGHKS and CDR2 YYEKEE (reference sequence). The V gene lost 5 bases and the J gene lost 5 bases, with 7 bases spanning the gap. The CDR3 runs to 11 residues. The CDR3 here is CASRYGETQYF. The CDR3, as DNA: TGTGCCAGCAGATACGGGGAGACCCAGTACTTC.

The genes are TRBV6-1 and TRBJ2-3; D possibly corresponds to TRBD2 (6 bases). The CDR3 is made up of 16 amino acids. Germline CDR1 MNHNS, CDR2 SASEGT. The ends were cut back, 7 bases at V and 3 bases at J, with 20 bases in the middle. In DNA, the CDR3 is TGTGCCAGCAAATCCCACGGCAGGAGGGGAACAGATACGCAGTATTTT. It codes for CASKSHGRRGTDTQYF.

The genes are TRBV6-1 and TRBJ2-1, with a weak D call TRBD1 (5 bases). The CDR3 extends over 12 amino acids. Trimming took 7 bases from V and 4 from J, leaving 8 bases between them. Germline values: CDR1 MNHNS, CDR2 SASEGT. CDR3 sequence reads: CASTGFYNEQFF. CDR3 bases: TGTGCCAGCACAGGGTTTTACAATGAGCAGTTCTTC.

The sample holds a few counts of this clonotype. The rearrangement uses TRBV29-1 and TRBJ1-1, with 7 bases that match TRBD1. In germline, CDR1 is SQVTM, CDR2 ANQGSEA. This CDR3 has 13 amino acids. V was pared by 4 bases and J by 3 bases, with 5 bases of the junction left unmatched. Here the CDR3 DNA reads TGCAGCGTTGGGGGACAGACCGACACTGAAGCTTTCTTT. This translates into CSVGGQTDTEAFF.

In DNA, the CDR3 is TGTGCCAGCAGCTCCGGGGGATATTCGGATTCGCCGCAGTTCTTC. Translating gives CASSSGGYSDSPQFF. The chain couples TRBV7-2 to TRBJ2-1, with D possibly being TRBD2 (6 bases). Trimming cost V 4 bases and J 12 bases, with 22 bases left between them. CDR1 and CDR2 from the germline V gene are SGHTA and FQGNSA. The CDR3 contains 15 residues.

V usage is TRBV5-5 and J usage is TRBJ2-3, with D unresolved. Germline CDR1 is SGHKS and CDR2 is YYEKEE (reference sequence). The germline V and J ends were trimmed by 1 base and 0 bases, with 12 bases remaining between them. This CDR3 contains 16 residues. CDR3 nucleotide sequence: TGTGCCAGCAGCTTGTTCCAGCTTACAAGCACAGATACGCAGTATTTT. This encodes CASSLFQLTSTDTQYF.

About this clonotype itself: At one boundary the junction diverges from the germline segment, which might be a read error. This chain links TRBV5-4 with TRBJ2-1; 9 positions match TRBD2. The CDR3 loop spans 16 amino acids. CDR1 is SGHNT and CDR2 is YYREEE in the germline V gene (reference sequence). CDR3 sequence: CASSSGSSGEYNEQFF. CDR3 coding DNA: TGCGCCAGCAGCTCTGGGTCTAGCGGGGAGTACAATGAGCAGTTCTTC.

The chain recombines TRBV6-6 with TRBJ2-7; TRBD1 matches at 7 bases. The junction had 5 bases not matched to a gene; V was cut back by 6 bases and J by 0 bases. Per the germline V gene, CDR1 is MNHNY and CDR2 is SVGAGI (reference sequence). The CDR3 contains 14 residues. CDR3 in amino acids: CASSRRQGSYEQYF. The CDR3 nucleotides read TGTGCCAGCAGCCGACGACAGGGCTCCTACGAGCAGTACTTC.

This clonotype was observed a handful of times. The chain employs TRBV10-3 and TRBJ1-4; no reliable D call. This CDR3 is built from 11 residues. Deletions cut 2 bases from V and 10 bases from J, with 5 bases between. Germline V gene sequence: CDR1 ENHRY, CDR2 SYGVKD. The CDR3 region has the DNA TGTGCCATCAGTGAGAATCGAAAACTGTTTTTT. It is translated as CAISENRKLFF.